The entry that follows covers one T cell receptor (beta chain) sequence. Authors' processing steps: Reference gene primer amplification in the assay estimated nucleated cell counts. The data were produced by immunoSEQ multiplex PCR, yet TCRdb's version contains in-frame clones alone and is incomplete. V and J calls and clone size come straight from that table; D and trimming were deduced from the DNA. The sample carries around 100,000 clones, about 80% recorded once. This record belongs to a study of blood T cell repertoires in COVID-19. Study summary: COVID-19 samples from acute and convalescent phases originated in the United States, Italy and Spain. T cells, B-cell-depleted T cells, or PBMCs supplied cDNA or gDNA.

CDR1 is ENHRY and CDR2 is SYGVKD in the germline V gene. V was pared by 2 bases and J by 6 bases, with 9 bases of the junction left unmatched. The CDR3 runs 16 residues. The source material was peripheral blood. The TCR was taken from a human donor in a cohort sampled during active COVID-19. The chain carries TRBV10-3 and TRBJ2-7, with TRBD1 matching 11 bases. The CDR3 DNA sequence: TGTGCCATCAGTGAGCCCGGACAGGGGGCGGCTGGCGAGCAGTACTTC. It codes for CAISEPGQGAAGEQYF.